The clone carrying this TCR beta chain is deemed medium-sized by its frequency. TRB amplification used 250 ng of peripheral blood genomic DNA. This sample was included in a study of T cell clusters in autoimmune cytopenias. Multiplex touch-down PCR amplified TRB using TRB-A and TRB-B pools in one tube. TCRdb reprocessed the multiplex PCR reads and stores each CDR3 protein as one record, lacking DNA. Seen in this sample are about 1,500 distinct CDR3 sequences; the ten most common clones hold under 35%. Germline V lookup: CDR1 MNHEY, CDR2 SMNVEV (reference sequence). The CDR3 contains 15 residues. The sequence derives from a human donor with an autoimmune cytopenia or autoimmune hepatitis (not recorded which). The material sequenced was peripheral blood. The rearrangement links TRBV27 to TRBJ1-1; the TCRdb call, TRBD1, lacks DNA for checking. The CDR3 protein is CASSVNRGGNTEAFF.